This passage covers 21 T cell receptor beta chains from one sample sequenced in a study of cytomegalovirus exposure and HLA in healthy donors. Vbeta (60) and Jbeta (13) primers were used in the PCR. The method was immunoSEQ multiplex PCR; TCRdb's version includes in-frame clones alone and lacks a portion of them. This sample contains over 150,000 clones. The sample taken for sequencing was PBMCs. The origin of the receptors is a boy aged 10-17 years in good health and CMV-seronegative.

The V gene is TRBV9, the J gene TRBJ1-2; 9 bases match TRBD1. The CDR3 sequence is 13 residues long. CDR1 is SGDLS, CDR2 YYNGEE, per germline. V shed 4 bases and J 10 bases; nucleotides not matched to a gene: 8. The CDR3 sequence is CASSPPGQGFYTF. The CDR3 nucleotides are TGTGCCAGCAGCCCGCCGGGACAGGGCTTCTACACCTTC.

V gene TRBV27 combines with J gene TRBJ1-4; D remains ambiguous. V lost 5 bases, J lost 10 bases, and 17 bases lay in between. Germline-derived CDR1 and CDR2 are MNHEY and SMNVEV (reference sequence). The CDR3 sequence is 14 residues long. CDR3 residues: CASSLTVSSAKLFF. In DNA form, the CDR3 reads TGTGCCAGCAGTCTAACAGTCTCCTCCGCAAAACTGTTTTTT.

The rearrangement uses TRBV14 and TRBJ1-4, with TRBD1 matching 8 bases. V gave up 4 bases and J gave up 3 bases; unmatched junction bases: 7. The germline CDR1 and CDR2 sequences are SGHDN and FVKESK. CDR3 length: 16 residues. The CDR3 DNA follows: TGTGCCAGCAGCCCGAGACAGGGGTTGGCTAATGAAAAACTGTTTTTT. Translating it yields CASSPRQGLANEKLFF.

The chain joins TRBV7-9 to TRBJ2-5, with TRBD2 matching over 11 bases. The CDR3 loop spans 17 amino acids. Trimming took 4 bases from V and 1 from J; bases not matched to a gene: 8. The germline V gene encodes CDR1 SEHNR and CDR2 FQNEAQ (reference sequence). CDR3 sequence (DNA): TGTGCCAGCAGCTCCCCAAGGACTAGCGGGTTCCAAGAGACCCAGTACTTC. Its translation: CASSSPRTSGFQETQYF.

The rearrangement uses TRBV4-2 and TRBJ2-1; the match to TRBD2 covers 7 bases. The V and J ends lost 3 bases and 7 bases, in that order; junction bases with no gene match: 12. The CDR3 runs to 16 residues. The germline V gene encodes CDR1 LGHNA and CDR2 YNFKEQ. CDR3 coding DNA: TGTGCCAGCAGCCAGGGCCGGGGGGACTTAGCGAATGAGCAGTTCTTC. It encodes CASSQGRGDLANEQFF.

J is TRBJ2-3 and V is TRBV14, with 11 bases fitting TRBD2. CDR1 is SGHDN, CDR2 FVKESK, per germline. CDR3 size: 17 residues. V was pared by 3 bases and J by 4 bases, with 9 bases of the junction left unmatched. The DNA of the CDR3 is TGTGCCAGCAGCCACTTTCGACTAGCGGGGTGGGCAGATACGCAGTATTTT. It yields the protein CASSHFRLAGWADTQYF.

The chain carries TRBV5-1 and TRBJ1-2, with D unresolved. Germline lookup yields CDR1 SGHRS and CDR2 YFSETQ. Trimming left V 0 bases short and J 2 bases short, with 11 bases between. The CDR3 has 15 residues. In DNA form, the CDR3 reads TGCGCCAGCAGCTTGGGAGAGATTCCGAACTATGGCTACACCTTC. Amino acids: CASSLGEIPNYGYTF.

Written as DNA, the CDR3 is TGTGCCATCAGTGTGCGGCCGCGGGAGGGCGAGCAGTACTTC. This sequence encodes CAISVRPREGEQYF. The chain joins TRBV10-3 to TRBJ2-7; TRBD2 matches at 9 bases. This CDR3 comprises 14 residues. With 4 bases clipped from V and 6 bases from J, the junction kept 7 bases outside the gene matches. Germline V gene sequence: CDR1 ENHRY, CDR2 SYGVKD.

V and J are TRBV20-1 and TRBJ2-1; 10 bases are shared with TRBD1. V was clipped by 6 bases and J by 12 bases; unmatched bases: 5. CDR1 and CDR2 from the germline V gene are DFQATT and SNEGSKA (reference sequence). This CDR3 has 11 residues. CDR3 coding DNA: TGCAGTGCCGGGACAGGGGTCTGGCAGTTCTTC. This encodes CSAGTGVWQFF.

This sequence joins TRBV4-2 and TRBJ2-3; 8 nucleotides match TRBD2. The CDR3 contains 13 residues. From germline, CDR1 is LGHNA and CDR2 YNFKEQ. V lost 9 bases, J lost 6 bases, and 8 bases stayed unmatched. In nucleotides, the CDR3 is TGTGCCAGTCAGCGGGGGACGATGGATACGCAGTATTTT. It is translated as CASQRGTMDTQYF.

The V call is TRBV5-1, the J call TRBJ2-3; D is undetermined. V dropped 5 bases and J dropped 0 bases, with 10 bases sitting between them. Germline CDR1 is SGHRS and CDR2 is YFSETQ. The CDR3 is 14 amino acids. CDR3 coding DNA: TGCGCCAGCAGTGGCGGATCTAGCACAGATACGCAGTATTTT. Residues: CASSGGSSTDTQYF.

The J gene is TRBJ2-7, the V gene TRBV7-6, with D possibly being TRBD2 (6 bases). The CDR3 runs to 15 residues. V dropped 1 base and J dropped 3 bases, with 13 bases sitting between them. Looked up from germline, CDR1 is SGHVS and CDR2 is FNYEAQ. The CDR3 region is CASSLGSGPLYEQYF. CDR3 sequence (DNA): TGTGCCAGCAGCTTAGGTAGCGGTCCCCTCTACGAGCAGTACTTC.

The chain uses TRBV4-2 and TRBJ1-3; D might be TRBD1 (6 bases). Trimming stripped 4 bases from V and 0 bases from J, with 13 bases between. CDR1 and CDR2 (germline): LGHNA, YNFKEQ. This CDR3 region has 16 residues. The CDR3 region has the DNA TGTGCCAGCAGCCGGGAACAGGGTTTCTCTGGAAACACCATATATTTT. Translating it yields CASSREQGFSGNTIYF.

The chain uses TRBV7-2 and TRBJ2-7; D unclear. Germline loops: CDR1 SGHTA, CDR2 FQGNSA. V shed 0 bases and J shed 7 bases, with 13 bases lying between them. The CDR3 spans 14 residues. CDR3 amino acids: CASSLASAAGEQYF. CDR3 DNA sequence: TGTGCCAGCAGCTTAGCCTCAGCCGCAGGAGAGCAGTACTTC.

The V and J genes are TRBV6-5 and TRBJ2-5; 8 positions match TRBD2. From germline, CDR1 is MNHEY and CDR2 SVGAGI. With V trimmed by 6 bases and J by 4 bases, 4 bases remained unmatched. The CDR3 covers 13 residues. CDR3 DNA: TGTGCCAGCAGCACCGGGACTAGAGAGACCCAGTACTTC. It encodes CASSTGTRETQYF.

The genes are TRBV7-9 and TRBJ1-4; tentative D call: TRBD1 (6 bases). The CDR3 extends over 16 amino acids. Germline lookup yields CDR1 SEHNR and CDR2 FQNEAQ (reference sequence). V shed 0 bases and J shed 5 bases, with 13 bases lying between them. This CDR3 reads CASSLAFQGINEKLFF. In nucleotides, the CDR3 is TGTGCCAGCAGCTTAGCTTTCCAGGGGATAAATGAAAAACTGTTTTTT.

This chain joins TRBV5-1 and TRBJ1-1; the match to TRBD1 covers 7 bases. Germline CDR1 SGHRS, CDR2 YFSETQ. There are 14 residues in the CDR3. Germline trimming cut 4 bases from V and 0 bases from J; bases unmatched to any gene: 3. The CDR3 DNA sequence: TGCGCCAGCAGCGCGGGGACAGTGAACACTGAAGCTTTCTTT. Encoded protein: CASSAGTVNTEAFF.

V usage is TRBV10-3 and J usage is TRBJ1-6; D might be TRBD1 (5 bases). Between the trimmed V and J ends, which lost 6 bases and 7 bases, there was a span of 10 bases. CDR3 size: 13 residues. Looked up from germline, CDR1 is ENHRY and CDR2 is SYGVKD. The CDR3 loop reads CAIRYDRNSPLHF. The CDR3 DNA sequence: TGTGCCATCAGATATGACAGAAATTCACCCCTCCACTTT.

V and J are TRBV30 and TRBJ1-5, with a weak D call TRBD1 (5 bases). Trimming shortened V by 0 bases and J by 6 bases, and 15 bases separated the two germline ends. Germline CDR1 GTSNPN, CDR2 SVGIG (reference sequence). The CDR3 sequence is 15 residues long. The CDR3 region has the DNA TGTGCCTGGAGTGTAGGGGCAGGTCGAGCTCAGCCCCAGCATTTT. As protein: CAWSVGAGRAQPQHF.

The chain links TRBV4-1 to TRBJ1-6; D possibly corresponds to TRBD1 (5 bases). Germline loops: CDR1 MGHRA, CDR2 YSYEKL. The germline V and J ends were trimmed by 2 bases and 10 bases, with 21 bases remaining between them. This CDR3 spans 17 amino acids. The CDR3 DNA is TGCGCCAGCAGCCAAATTAGGAAGGGATTAGGGGAATCACCCCTCCACTTT. Residues: CASSQIRKGLGESPLHF.

The CDR3 is CASSSRVSYEQYF. In DNA form, the CDR3 reads TGTGCCAGCAGCTCCAGGGTTTCCTACGAGCAGTACTTC. This chain uses TRBV11-1 with TRBJ2-7; D is perhaps TRBD1 (5 bases). This CDR3 contains 13 residues. Germline values: CDR1 SGHAT, CDR2 FQDESV (reference sequence). V was pared by 4 bases and J by 1 base, with 8 bases between.